The 23 T cell receptor beta chains reported below all come from one sample, sequenced in a study of monozygotic twins with inflammatory bowel disease. From its re-call of the 5' RACE reads, TCRdb lists each CDR3 protein once, without DNA. The sample data list approximately 400,000 distinct CDR3 sequences. What was sequenced was blood. The receptors originated from a human donor with ulcerative colitis or Crohn's disease, or a healthy co-twin of an affected twin (not recorded which).

The chain combines TRBV3-1 with TRBJ1-5. Germline CDR1 LGHDT, CDR2 YNNKEL (reference sequence). The CDR3 runs to 15 residues. CDR3 region: CASSQFGTANQPQHF.

The V and J genes are TRBV15 and TRBJ1-6; TCRdb picks TRBD1, but there is no DNA to check that call. Looked up from germline, CDR1 is LNHNV and CDR2 is YYDKDF (reference sequence). This CDR3 region has 15 residues. The CDR3 sequence: CATSMGGSYNSPLHF.

The chain couples TRBV12-3 or TRBV12-4 to TRBJ1-1; the D call of TRBD1 rests on TCRdb alone, since no DNA is present to check it. The CDR3 is 15 amino acids. This CDR3 is CASTAPSTGQLEAFF.

This chain's CDR3 is CASSVRQVGRNTEAFF. The chain uses TRBV4-3 and TRBJ1-1; TCRdb selects TRBD1, and the lack of DNA leaves this call unchecked. This CDR3 is built from 16 residues. Germline V CDR1 and CDR2: LGHNA, YSLEER.

The chain is built from TRBV29-1 and TRBJ1-1; TCRdb's D call of TRBD1 is untestable without DNA. Germline V gene sequence: CDR1 SQVTM, CDR2 ANQGSEA. This CDR3 has 13 residues. The CDR3 here is CSARDQMGTEAFF.

V gene TRBV5-1 combines with J gene TRBJ1-1. This CDR3 comprises 13 residues. The V gene's germline CDR1 is SGHRS and CDR2 YFSETQ. The CDR3 region is CASSLAANTEAFF.

This chain uses TRBV7-2 with TRBJ1-1; TCRdb's D call, TRBD1, is unchecked because there is no DNA. Germline CDR1 reads SGHTA; CDR2 reads FQGNSA. The CDR3 sequence is 14 residues long. CDR3 region: CASSFGTANTEAFF.

The rearrangement links TRBV12-2 to TRBJ2-3; absent DNA, TCRdb's TRBD1 call cannot be checked. TRBV12-2 is given as a pseudogene. The CDR3 runs 14 residues. The CDR3 loop reads CASRLRGPTDTQYF.

V usage is TRBV20-1 and J usage is TRBJ1-2; the D gene TCRdb calls, TRBD1, cannot be checked with no DNA. The CDR3 totals 12 residues. From germline, CDR1 is DFQATT and CDR2 SNEGSKA (reference sequence). CDR3 amino acids: CSARGESYGYTF.

The chain recombines TRBV29-1 with TRBJ1-5. This CDR3 spans 13 amino acids. Germline V lookup: CDR1 SQVTM, CDR2 ANQGSEA. The CDR3 reads CSVGGNSNQPQHF.

The chain has TRBV27 and TRBJ2-5; without DNA, the TCRdb call of TRBD1 cannot be checked. Germline V CDR1 and CDR2: MNHEY, SMNVEV (reference sequence). The CDR3 sequence is 13 residues long. The CDR3 here is CASSGSQGLIPIF.

The chain has TRBV5-1 and TRBJ2-7. The CDR3 runs 13 residues. The germline V gene has CDR1 SGHRS and CDR2 YFSETQ. The CDR3 spells CASSPFDTYEQYF.

The chain employs TRBV28 and TRBJ2-3; TCRdb's assignment of TRBD2 cannot be checked, as there is no DNA. CDR3 size: 17 residues. From germline, CDR1 is MDHEN and CDR2 SYDVKM. CDR3 sequence reads: CASSLWASGSKVDTQYF.

The V and J genes are TRBV3-1 and TRBJ2-7; with no DNA, the TCRdb D assignment of TRBD1 cannot be verified. The CDR3 has 12 amino acids. Germline V gene sequence: CDR1 LGHDT, CDR2 YNNKEL (reference sequence). The CDR3 region is CAAGQGTHEQYF.

The chain is built from TRBV20-1 and TRBJ2-1; TCRdb selects TRBD1, and the lack of DNA leaves this call unchecked. Germline loops: CDR1 DFQATT, CDR2 SNEGSKA (reference sequence). The CDR3 runs to 14 residues. This CDR3 is CSAKGAQRYNEQFF.

The chain links TRBV19 to TRBJ1-1. The germline V gene encodes CDR1 LNHDA and CDR2 SQIVND (reference sequence). The CDR3 extends over 15 amino acids. The CDR3 sequence: CASSPKDGINTEAFF.

The J gene is TRBJ2-7, the V gene TRBV5-1; TCRdb outputs TRBD1, but without DNA this stays unchecked. Germline-derived CDR1 and CDR2 are SGHRS and YFSETQ. This CDR3 is built from 16 residues. CDR3 amino acids: CASTPPTGTVPLEQYF.

The chain recombines TRBV20-1 with TRBJ1-5. This CDR3 is built from 17 residues. Germline CDR1 DFQATT, CDR2 SNEGSKA (reference sequence). The CDR3 spells CSAITRQGRNSNQPQHF.

The chain joins TRBV9 to TRBJ2-2; TCRdb indicates TRBD2, and absent DNA this call remains unverified. The CDR3 is 18 amino acids. The germline V gene encodes CDR1 SGDLS and CDR2 YYNGEE. The CDR3 sequence is CASSVDVAGAGRTGELFF.

The CDR3 is CASSSTPSGGGTGELFF. This chain connects TRBV5-1 to TRBJ2-2; TCRdb names TRBD2, which stays unverified in the absence of DNA. The CDR3 extends over 17 amino acids. CDR1 is SGHRS and CDR2 is YFSETQ in the germline V gene.

The chain is built from TRBV7-7 and TRBJ2-3; TCRdb designates TRBD1, a call that cannot be tested without DNA. Germline V gene lookup returns CDR1 SSHAT and CDR2 FNYEAQ (reference sequence). The CDR3 runs 15 residues. CDR3 sequence: CASSLYGGPGDTQYF.

This rearrangement joins TRBV9 to TRBJ1-1; TCRdb reports TRBD1, a call that lacks DNA to check it against. The V gene's germline CDR1 is SGDLS and CDR2 YYNGEE. The CDR3 contains 12 residues. Here the CDR3 reads CASTASGGQAFF.

The chain is built from TRBV6-1 and TRBJ2-5; the TCRdb call, TRBD1, lacks DNA for checking. Germline loops: CDR1 MNHNS, CDR2 SASEGT. There are 16 residues in the CDR3. CDR3 sequence reads: CASSVRAAGFQETQYF.